This T cell receptor (beta chain) was obtained from a study of CD8+ T cells in alopecia areata. Extracted RNA was reverse transcribed, and the resulting cDNA served as sequencing template. Method: immunoSEQ multiplex PCR; TCRdb's copy keeps in-frame clones and lacks some. The table lists 150,000 to 200,000 clones, roughly three fifths of them singletons. Study-level points and caveats: Against the mouse data, patients shared TCRs less clearly, possibly for HLA reasons.

This sample's treatment: oral pan-JAK inhibitor, 5-10 mg twice daily. A remark on this clone: The target antigen is unknown.

The length of the CDR3 is 20 residues. Trimming stripped 2 bases from V and 3 bases from J, with 32 bases between. Germline values: CDR1 GTSNPN, CDR2 SVGIG (reference sequence). The receptor comes from a human donor with alopecia areata. The sequenced sample was CD8+ T cells sorted from blood, obtained at week 24, from a patient treated with tofacitinib. The chain links TRBV30 to TRBJ2-7; D is perhaps TRBD1 or TRBD2 (5 bases each). CDR3 in DNA: TGTGCCTGGAGTTTCTTCGCTGGGCAGTTTCGAACCTGGGGGTACTACGAGCAGTACTTC. This gives the protein CAWSFFAGQFRTWGYYEQYF.